This T cell receptor beta chain was obtained from a study of cytomegalovirus exposure and HLA in healthy donors. Study-wide findings and caveats: Rare TCR sequences predominated, though certain public TCRs were found in many donors.

Germline CDR1 is MNHEY and CDR2 is SVGAGI. The CDR3 loop spans 14 amino acids. Trimming removed 5 bases from V and 5 bases from J; junction bases left unmatched: 9. The table came from immunoSEQ multiplex PCR; TCRdb's copy has only in-frame clones and leaves some out. The sample has 100,000 to 150,000 clones, roughly 90% seen once. With respect to this clone: The antigen is not known.

The chain links TRBV6-5 to TRBJ2-7; 7 bases are a match to TRBD2. The sequence was collected from a man aged 25-40 years in good health and CMV-seronegative. Material for sequencing was PBMCs. The CDR3 sequence is CASSPTGRVDEQYF. The CDR3 DNA reads TGTGCCAGCAGTCCTACTGGGAGGGTCGACGAGCAGTACTTC.